Following are 31 T cell receptor beta chains from one sample sequenced in a study of human T cells and chemical hapten exposure. During construction of the library, unique molecular identifiers were attached to individual cDNA molecules for quantitative, reproducible TCR counting. Using its own MiXCR run on the reads, TCRdb lists one record per CDR3 protein. This sample yields fewer than 150,000 distinct CDR3 sequences, of which more than 8.5% are seen a single time; about 1.4% belongs to the top ten. Total RNA extraction was carried out from unfractionated whole blood. Sample: whole blood. The receptors derive from a human donor in good health. Some clones in this sample may be carry-over from other donors' samples.

This clonotype was picked up a small number of times. The chain links TRBV12-3 or TRBV12-4 to TRBJ2-3; D may be TRBD2 (6 bases). This CDR3 contains 15 residues. The V end was cut by 3 bases, the J end by 1 base, with 11 bases between. The CDR3 nucleotides read TGTGCCAGCAGTTTCTTGTCGGGAGGCACAGATACGCAGTATTTT. Protein product: CASSFLSGGTDTQYF.

This clonotype was detected many times. The gene calls are TRBV6-2 or TRBV6-3 and TRBJ2-1; 8 bases agree with TRBD2. From germline, CDR1 is MNHEY and CDR2 SVGEGT. The CDR3 has 13 amino acids. V dropped 5 bases and J dropped 5; count of bases not matched to a gene: 2. CDR3 protein: CASSERENNEQFF. The CDR3 DNA sequence: TGTGCCAGCAGTGAGCGGGAGAACAATGAGCAGTTCTTC.

This clonotype was picked up many times. This chain uses TRBV6-6 with TRBJ1-6, with D unclear. Germline CDR1 MNHNY, CDR2 SVGAGI (reference sequence). V gave up 8 bases and J gave up 7 bases, with 9 bases separating them. CDR3 size: 12 residues. This CDR3 reads CASDGLNSPLHF. The CDR3 DNA sequence: TGTGCCAGCGACGGGCTAAATTCACCCCTCCACTTT.

This clonotype was recorded many times. This chain links TRBV6-2 or TRBV6-3 with TRBJ1-1; D is unclear. CDR3 length: 13 amino acids. Per the germline V gene, CDR1 is MNHEY and CDR2 is SVGEGT. Trimming shortened V by 5 bases and J by 4 bases, and 11 bases separated the two germline ends. The DNA of the CDR3 is TGTGCCAGCAGTAAGATGGGTCGCACTGAAGCTTTCTTT. This sequence encodes CASSKMGRTEAFF.

This clonotype was seen only a few times. The V and J genes are TRBV6-6 and TRBJ2-5, with a possible D match to TRBD2 (6 bases). Germline V lookup: CDR1 MNHNY, CDR2 SVGAGI (reference sequence). V lost 5 bases, J lost 1 base, and 11 bases lay in between. The CDR3 covers 14 residues. This chain's CDR3 is CASSIGGVQETQYF. CDR3 bases: TGTGCCAGCAGTATTGGCGGGGTCCAAGAGACCCAGTACTTC.

The J gene is TRBJ2-7, the V gene TRBV15; a weak D match, TRBD1 (6 bases). V was clipped by 3 bases and J by 2 bases, with 11 bases between them. The CDR3 is 14 residues long. Per the germline V gene, CDR1 is LNHNV and CDR2 is YYDKDF (reference sequence). The CDR3, as DNA: TGTGCCACCAGCAGCACAGGGCAACCCTACGAGCAGTACTTC. Residues: CATSSTGQPYEQYF.

Many counts were recorded for this clonotype. The chain combines TRBV19 with TRBJ2-7; 9 bases map to TRBD1. The CDR3 is made up of 14 amino acids. Germline CDR1 and CDR2: LNHDA and SQIVND (reference sequence). The V gene end was trimmed by 7 bases and the J gene end by 5 bases; junction bases not matched to a gene: 9. For the CDR3, the DNA is TGTGCCAGTAACCCCGGGACAGGGATCAACGAGCAGTACTTC. As protein: CASNPGTGINEQYF.

V gene TRBV14 combines with J gene TRBJ2-1, with D hard to call. Between the trimmed V and J ends, which lost 1 base and 0 bases, there was a span of 13 bases. This CDR3 region has 17 residues. The germline gives CDR1 SGHDN, CDR2 FVKESK. This CDR3 reads CASSQVVWGFSYNEQFF. The CDR3 DNA follows: TGTGCCAGCAGCCAAGTGGTCTGGGGATTCTCCTACAATGAGCAGTTCTTC. Drawing the rest from reference TRBV14 and TRBJ2-1, the complete variable domain is EAGVTQFPSHSVIEKGQTVTLRCDPISGHDNLYWYRRVMGKEIKFLLHFVKESKQDESGMPNNRFLAERTGGTYSTLKVQPAELEDSGVYFCASSQVVWGFSYNEQFFGPGTRLTVL.

The gene calls are TRBV12-3 or TRBV12-4 and TRBJ2-3; 11 bases map to TRBD2. V shed 7 bases, J shed 4 bases, and the junction held 4 bases outside the gene matches. CDR3 length: 14 residues. The CDR3 sequence is CASILAGGADTQYF. The CDR3, as DNA: TGTGCCAGCATTCTAGCGGGAGGCGCAGATACGCAGTATTTT.

The chain couples TRBV4-2 to TRBJ2-1, with 8 bases lining up with TRBD2. Per germline, CDR1 LGHNA and CDR2 YNFKEQ. This CDR3 contains 15 residues. The junction had 4 bases not matched to a gene; V was cut back by 4 bases and J by 2 bases. The CDR3 DNA follows: TGTGCCAGCAGCCCTGGTAGCGGGACCTACAATGAGCAGTTCTTC. Protein product: CASSPGSGTYNEQFF.

This clonotype was seen at least ten times. In DNA form, the CDR3 reads TGCGCCAGCAGCCAAGACGAGGGCTCCTACAATGAGCAGTTCTTC. As protein: CASSQDEGSYNEQFF. The chain carries TRBV4-1 and TRBJ2-1; D might be TRBD2 (5 bases). CDR1 is MGHRA, CDR2 YSYEKL, per germline. This CDR3 has 15 amino acids. V dropped 0 bases and J dropped 0 bases, with 6 bases sitting between them.

V usage is TRBV12-3 or TRBV12-4 and J usage is TRBJ2-3; TRBD2 matches at 14 bases. V shed 5 bases and J 4 bases; nucleotides not matched to a gene: 8. CDR3 length: 17 amino acids. Written as DNA, the CDR3 is TGTGCCAGCAGTCTCCGACTAGCGGGAGGGCCCCCAGATACGCAGTATTTT. The encoded protein is CASSLRLAGGPPDTQYF.

This clonotype was found many times. The chain links TRBV6-5 to TRBJ2-7; D is possibly TRBD1 or TRBD2 (5 bases each). The V gene lost 4 bases and the J gene lost 6 bases, with 16 bases spanning the gap. The CDR3 is made up of 14 amino acids. Per the germline V gene, CDR1 is MNHEY and CDR2 is SVGAGI. CDR3 amino acids: CASSFSGTLVEQYF. The CDR3 region has the DNA TGTGCCAGCAGTTTTTCCGGGACGCTGGTCGAGCAGTACTTC.

There are a few counts of this clonotype. The rearrangement uses TRBV10-1 and TRBJ2-2; D not resolved. From germline, CDR1 is WNHNN and CDR2 SYGVQD (reference sequence). The CDR3 contains 14 residues. V gave up 0 bases and J gave up 7 bases, with 9 bases separating them. Written as DNA, the CDR3 is TGCGCCAGCAGTGAGTCCATCGAATTCGGGGAGCTGTTTTTT. It specifies CASSESIEFGELFF.

There are many counts of this clonotype. The chain recombines TRBV6-5 with TRBJ1-2; TRBD1 matches at 9 bases. This CDR3 has 14 residues. Germline assignment: CDR1 MNHEY and CDR2 SVGAGI. V lost 6 bases, J lost 5 bases, and 7 bases stayed unmatched. DNA of the CDR3: TGTGCCAGCAGCCCGGACAGGGGTCGGTATGGCTACACCTTC. It codes for CASSPDRGRYGYTF.

The table lists this clonotype with a few counts. V and J are TRBV19 and TRBJ2-7; the D gene could be TRBD1 or TRBD2 (6 bases each). V lost 3 bases, J lost 2 bases, and 14 bases lay in between. The CDR3 is made up of 15 amino acids. Germline V CDR1 and CDR2: LNHDA, SQIVND (reference sequence). In DNA, the CDR3 is TGTGCCAGTAGTATGGGGGCTAGCGAAACCTACGAGCAGTACTTC. Translating it yields CASSMGASETYEQYF.

This clonotype showed up just a few times. This chain uses TRBV7-2 with TRBJ2-3; D remains ambiguous. Germline V gives CDR1 SGHTA, CDR2 FQGNSA. V shed 1 base and J shed 2 bases, with 7 bases lying between them. The CDR3 runs to 14 residues. CDR3 coding DNA: TGTGCCAGCAGCTTAGAGGGCCCCACAGATACGCAGTATTTT. Protein sequence: CASSLEGPTDTQYF.

This clonotype was seen many times. V gene TRBV25-1 combines with J gene TRBJ2-7; 8 nucleotides line up with TRBD2. The length of the CDR3 is 13 residues. Losses at the gene ends were 8 bases for V and 3 bases for J; bases not matched to a gene: 6. Germline V gives CDR1 MGHDK, CDR2 SYGVNS. CDR3 sequence reads: CASSLAGSYEQYF. The CDR3 nucleotides read TGTGCCAGCTCATTAGCGGGGAGCTACGAGCAGTACTTC.

The J gene is TRBJ1-2, the V gene TRBV7-3; the match to TRBD1 covers 8 bases. The CDR3 is made up of 14 amino acids. The germline V gene has CDR1 SGHTA and CDR2 FQGTGA. The J segment lost 7 bases and the V segment lost 4 bases, leaving 8 bases of the junction unmatched. Here the CDR3 reads CASSSQGAPSGYTF. CDR3 DNA: TGTGCCAGCAGCTCGCAGGGGGCGCCGAGTGGCTACACCTTC.

CDR3 sequence reads: CATSGGAEQFF. The CDR3 coding sequence is TGTGCCACCAGTGGGGGCGCTGAGCAGTTCTTC. The chain joins TRBV24-1 to TRBJ2-1, with D maybe TRBD1 (5 bases). Germline CDR1 reads KGHDR; CDR2 reads SFDVKD. CDR3 length: 11 amino acids. V gave up 5 bases and J gave up 9 bases, with 7 bases separating them.

This clonotype was counted at least ten times. The J gene is TRBJ2-1, the V gene TRBV12-3 or TRBV12-4; no definite D call. V lost 6 bases and J 0 bases, leaving 15 bases between the germline ends. CDR3 length equals 16 residues. The CDR3 here is CASSRPRAASYNEQFF. CDR3 bases: TGTGCCAGCAGCCGCCCCCGGGCAGCCTCCTACAATGAGCAGTTCTTC.

The chain links TRBV19 to TRBJ2-1, with D possibly matching TRBD1 (5 bases). Germline loops: CDR1 LNHDA, CDR2 SQIVND (reference sequence). The V end lost 0 bases, the J end lost 10 bases, and 10 bases lay between the germline ends. The CDR3 has 13 residues. DNA of the CDR3: TGTGCCAGTAGTATAGAGGGGCCAGCCGAGCAGTTCTTC. Translating it yields CASSIEGPAEQFF.

This clonotype occurred a few times. The V gene is TRBV19, the J gene TRBJ2-7, with 9 bases aligning to TRBD2. The V and J ends lost 5 bases and 5 bases, in that order; junction bases with no gene match: 7. The CDR3 has 14 residues. Germline CDR1 reads LNHDA; CDR2 reads SQIVND (reference sequence). CDR3 protein: CASSPAGGDHEQYF. CDR3 DNA: TGTGCCAGTAGTCCGGCGGGGGGGGACCACGAGCAGTACTTC.

This clonotype was counted at least ten times. The genes are TRBV29-1 and TRBJ1-2; 7 nucleotides line up with TRBD1. The CDR3 covers 14 residues. Per germline, CDR1 SQVTM and CDR2 ANQGSEA. With V trimmed by 3 bases and J by 4 bases, 8 bases remained unmatched. The CDR3 region is CSVDSWTGTYGYTF. CDR3 DNA sequence: TGCAGCGTTGATTCGTGGACAGGAACCTATGGCTACACCTTC.

In this sample, this clonotype turned up a few times. The gene calls are TRBV5-1 and TRBJ2-7, with 8 bases identical to TRBD1. The germline CDR1 and CDR2 sequences are SGHRS and YFSETQ. The CDR3 is 16 amino acids. V lost 3 bases to trimming and J lost 7 bases; unmatched junction nucleotides: 15. CDR3 region: CASSYLRGQGPGEQYF. The DNA of the CDR3 is TGCGCCAGCAGCTACCTTCGCGGACAGGGTCCGGGGGAGCAGTACTTC. Filled out from reference TRBV5-1 and TRBJ2-7, the complete variable domain reads KAGVTQTPRYLIKTRGQQVTLSCSPISGHRSVSWYQQTPGQGLQFLFEYFSETQRNKGNFPGRFSGRQFSNSRSEMNVSTLELGDSALYLCASSYLRGQGPGEQYFGPGTRLTVT.

This clonotype has a handful of counts. The chain combines TRBV27 with TRBJ2-5; no clear D. CDR1 is MNHEY and CDR2 is SMNVEV in the germline V gene (reference sequence). CDR3 length: 14 amino acids. With 3 bases removed from V and 0 bases from J, the gap between germline ends came to 8 bases. Written as DNA, the CDR3 is TGTGCCAGCAGTTTTGTGGACGACCAAGAGACCCAGTACTTC. Protein product: CASSFVDDQETQYF.

The J gene is TRBJ2-2, the V gene TRBV19; 8 bases map to TRBD1. Per the germline V gene, CDR1 is LNHDA and CDR2 is SQIVND (reference sequence). The CDR3 is 16 amino acids. V lost 6 bases to trimming and J lost 3 bases; unmatched junction nucleotides: 9. Here the CDR3 reads CASSRLDRVDTGELFF. CDR3 sequence (DNA): TGTGCCAGTAGCCGGTTGGACAGGGTCGACACCGGGGAGCTGTTTTTT.

Many counts were recorded for this clonotype. The V and J genes are TRBV19 and TRBJ2-1, with D perhaps TRBD2 (6 bases). V was trimmed by 2 bases and J by 9 bases, leaving 8 bases between them. The CDR3 is made up of 12 amino acids. Germline V gene data show CDR1 as LNHDA and CDR2 as SQIVND (reference sequence). DNA for the CDR3: TGTGCCAGTAGTATACGGGGGAGTGAGCAGTTCTTC. This sequence encodes CASSIRGSEQFF. Full variable domain (missing parts from reference TRBV19 and TRBJ2-1): DGGITQSPKYLFRKEGQNVTLSCEQNLNHDAMYWYRQDPGQGLRLIYYSQIVNDFQKGDIAEGYSVSREKKESFPLTVTSAQKNPTAFYLCASSIRGSEQFFGPGTRLTVL.

The V and J genes are TRBV7-6 and TRBJ2-3; tentative D call: TRBD1 (6 bases). The CDR3 spans 18 residues. Trimming removed 0 bases at V and 0 bases at J, with 16 bases between. Germline loops: CDR1 SGHVS, CDR2 FNYEAQ. The chain's CDR3 is CASSLAVRGPLSTDTQYF. CDR3 coding DNA: TGTGCCAGCAGCTTAGCGGTCAGGGGTCCTTTAAGCACAGATACGCAGTATTTT.

The CDR3 reads CSARVPELPGELFF. DNA of the CDR3: TGCAGTGCTAGAGTCCCGGAGTTGCCCGGGGAGCTGTTTTTT. The V gene is TRBV20-1, the J gene TRBJ2-2, with D uncertain. Germline V gene lookup returns CDR1 DFQATT and CDR2 SNEGSKA (reference sequence). This CDR3 has 14 residues. V lost 1 base and J 6 bases, leaving 12 bases between the germline ends.

This clonotype was counted many times. The chain couples TRBV7-8 to TRBJ2-7, with TRBD1 identical over 9 bases. CDR1 is SGHVS, CDR2 FQNEAQ, per germline. V lost 5 bases, J lost 6 bases, and 8 bases stayed unmatched. The CDR3 contains 14 residues. The CDR3 sequence: CASSKGTGRAEQYF. The DNA for the CDR3 is TGTGCCAGCAGCAAAGGGACAGGGAGGGCCGAGCAGTACTTC. The complete variable domain, with remaining parts taken from reference TRBV7-8 and TRBJ2-7, reads GAGVSQSPRYKVAKRGQDVALRCDPISGHVSLFWYQQALGQGPEFLTYFQNEAQLDKSGLPSDRFFAERPEGSVSTLKIQRTQQEDSAVYLCASSKGTGRAEQYFGPGTRLTVT.